This passage covers 4 T cell receptor beta chains from one sample sequenced in a study of glioma-infiltrating T cells. TCR alpha and beta CDR3 regions were amplified from RNA using iRepertoire nested multiplex PCR. TCRdb re-called the multiplex PCR reads through MiXCR, storing one row per CDR3 protein. The sample consists of about 410,000 distinct CDR3 sequences, 41% of them appearing once. The sample comprised glioma tissue, nonneoplastic brain tissue, or PBMCs (not recorded which). The receptor source for this set is a human donor with low-grade glioma or glioblastoma, undergoing nonglioma brain surgery, or in good health (not recorded which).

This clonotype came up many times. The chain is built from TRBV6-1 and TRBJ2-2, with TRBD2 as a possible D gene (6 bases). This CDR3 is built from 17 residues. Germline assignment: CDR1 MNHNS and CDR2 SASEGT. V lost 5 bases and J 2 bases, leaving 18 bases between the germline ends. The CDR3 nucleotides read TGTGCCAGCAGTCCCCGGGAGAGTACGTTTAACACCGGGGAGCTGTTTTTT. Residues: CASSPRESTFNTGELFF.

Concerning this clonotype itself: A much more abundant neighbour one base away suggests this may be a read error. This chain connects TRBV27 to TRBJ1-3; TRBD1 aligns across 9 bases. Germline V lookup: CDR1 MNHEY, CDR2 SMNVEV (reference sequence). This CDR3 spans 18 amino acids. CDR3 protein: CASSPYPTGGSSGTTIYF. CDR3 in DNA: TGTGCCAGCAGTCCCTATCCGACAGGGGGGAGCTCTGGAACCACCATATATTTT.

V gene TRBV7-9 combines with J gene TRBJ2-3; D is possibly TRBD1 or TRBD2 (5 bases each). V gave up 5 bases and J gave up 5 bases, with 11 bases separating them. CDR1 SEHNR and CDR2 FQNEAQ come from the germline V gene (reference sequence). This CDR3 spans 13 amino acids. The CDR3 is CASSPLGEDTQYF. CDR3 coding DNA: TGTGCCAGCAGCCCCCTGGGGGAAGATACGCAGTATTTT. Combining the CDR3 with reference TRBV7-9 and TRBJ2-3 gives the whole variable domain DTGVSQNPRHKITKRGQNVTFRCDPISEHNRLYWYRQTLGQGPEFLTYFQNEAQLEKSRLLSDRFSAERPKGSFSTLEIQRTEQGDSAMYLCASSPLGEDTQYFGPGTRLTVL.

Notes on this clonotype: Mismatch with germline at one junction end may stem from a read error. The CDR3 loop is CASGLVTGGSYEQYF. CDR3 DNA: TGTGCCAGCGGCTTAGTGACAGGGGGCTCCTACGAGCAGTACTTC. V is TRBV7-2 and J is TRBJ2-7; 9 bases are shared with TRBD1. This CDR3 has 15 amino acids. CDR1 and CDR2 from the germline V gene are SGHTA and FQGNSA.